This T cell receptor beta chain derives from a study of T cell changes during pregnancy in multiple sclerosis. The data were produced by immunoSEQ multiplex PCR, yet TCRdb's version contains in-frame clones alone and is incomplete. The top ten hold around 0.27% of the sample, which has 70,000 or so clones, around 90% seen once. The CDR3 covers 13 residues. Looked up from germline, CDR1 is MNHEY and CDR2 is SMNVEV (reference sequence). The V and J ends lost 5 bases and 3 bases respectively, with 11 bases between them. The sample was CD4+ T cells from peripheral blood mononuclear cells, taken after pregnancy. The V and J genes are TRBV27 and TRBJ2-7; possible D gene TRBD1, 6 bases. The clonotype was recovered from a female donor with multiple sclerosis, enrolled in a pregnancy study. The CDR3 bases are TGTGCCAGCAGTCGGGACACCAGCTACGAGCAGTACTTC. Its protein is CASSRDTSYEQYF.